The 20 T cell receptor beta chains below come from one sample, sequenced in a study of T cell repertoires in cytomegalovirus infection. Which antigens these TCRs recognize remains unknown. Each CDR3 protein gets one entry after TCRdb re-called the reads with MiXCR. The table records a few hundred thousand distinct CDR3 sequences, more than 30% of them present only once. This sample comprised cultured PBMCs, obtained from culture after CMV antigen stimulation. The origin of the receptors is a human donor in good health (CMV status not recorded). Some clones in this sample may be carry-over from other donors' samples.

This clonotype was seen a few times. CDR3: CASSQDQLAGWGETQYF. The DNA for the CDR3 is TGCGCCAGCAGCCAAGACCAGCTAGCGGGGTGGGGGGAGACCCAGTACTTC. This chain connects TRBV4-3 to TRBJ2-5; TRBD2 matches 9 bases. The trim removed 0 bases at V and 5 bases at J, leaving 10 bases unmatched. Germline CDR1 reads LGHNA; CDR2 reads YSLEER. The CDR3 consists of 17 residues.

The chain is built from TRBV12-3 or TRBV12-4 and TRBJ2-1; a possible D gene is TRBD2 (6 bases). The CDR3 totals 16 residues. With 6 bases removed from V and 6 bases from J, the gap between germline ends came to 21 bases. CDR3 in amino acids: CASSPSRGSGLNEQFF. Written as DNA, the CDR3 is TGTGCCAGCAGCCCTTCCCGAGGTAGCGGCCTCAATGAGCAGTTCTTC.

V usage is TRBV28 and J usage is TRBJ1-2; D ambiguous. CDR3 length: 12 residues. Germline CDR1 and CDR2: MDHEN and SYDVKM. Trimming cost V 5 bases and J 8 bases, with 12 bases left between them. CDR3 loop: CASSVDPGGYTF. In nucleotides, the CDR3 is TGTGCCAGCAGTGTGGACCCTGGGGGCTACACCTTC.

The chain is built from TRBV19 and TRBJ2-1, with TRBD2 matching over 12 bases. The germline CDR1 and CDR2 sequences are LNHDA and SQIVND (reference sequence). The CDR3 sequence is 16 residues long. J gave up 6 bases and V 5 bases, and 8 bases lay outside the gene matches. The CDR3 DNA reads TGTGCCAGTAGTCCCTCTAGCGGGAGGGCCCTCAATGAGCAGTTCTTC. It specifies CASSPSSGRALNEQFF. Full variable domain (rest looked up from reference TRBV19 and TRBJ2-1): DGGITQSPKYLFRKEGQNVTLSCEQNLNHDAMYWYRQDPGQGLRLIYYSQIVNDFQKGDIAEGYSVSREKKESFPLTVTSAQKNPTAFYLCASSPSSGRALNEQFFGPGTRLTVL.

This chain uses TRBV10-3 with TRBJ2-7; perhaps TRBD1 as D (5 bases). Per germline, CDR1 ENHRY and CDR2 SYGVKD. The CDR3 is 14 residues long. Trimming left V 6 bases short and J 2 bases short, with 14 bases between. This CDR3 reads CAIRGVAGTYEQYF. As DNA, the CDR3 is TGTGCCATCAGAGGGGTTGCAGGGACCTACGAGCAGTACTTC.

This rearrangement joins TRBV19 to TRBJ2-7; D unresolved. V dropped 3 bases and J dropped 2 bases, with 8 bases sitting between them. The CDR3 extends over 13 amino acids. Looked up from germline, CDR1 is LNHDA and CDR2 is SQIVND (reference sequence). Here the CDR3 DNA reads TGTGCCAGTAGTATCGGACCCGCCTACGAGCAGTACGTC. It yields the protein CASSIGPAYEQYV.

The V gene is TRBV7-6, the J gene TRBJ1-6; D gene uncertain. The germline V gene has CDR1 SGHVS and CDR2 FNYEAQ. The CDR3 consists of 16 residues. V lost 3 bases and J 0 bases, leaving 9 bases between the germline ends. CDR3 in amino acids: CASSFGVSSYNSPLHF. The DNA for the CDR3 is TGTGCCAGCAGCTTCGGGGTTAGCTCCTATAATTCACCCCTCCACTTT.

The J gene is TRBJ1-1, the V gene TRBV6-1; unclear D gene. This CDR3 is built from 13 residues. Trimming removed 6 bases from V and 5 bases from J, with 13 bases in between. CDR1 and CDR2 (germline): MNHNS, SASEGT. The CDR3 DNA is TGTGCCAGCAGCTCCAGGTTAGGTACTGAAGCTTTCTTT. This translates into CASSSRLGTEAFF.

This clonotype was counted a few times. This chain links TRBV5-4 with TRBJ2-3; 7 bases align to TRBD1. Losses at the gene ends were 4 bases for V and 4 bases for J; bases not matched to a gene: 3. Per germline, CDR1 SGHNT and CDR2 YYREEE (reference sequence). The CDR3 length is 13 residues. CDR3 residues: CASSSGQADTQYF. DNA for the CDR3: TGTGCCAGCAGCAGTGGACAGGCAGATACGCAGTATTTT.

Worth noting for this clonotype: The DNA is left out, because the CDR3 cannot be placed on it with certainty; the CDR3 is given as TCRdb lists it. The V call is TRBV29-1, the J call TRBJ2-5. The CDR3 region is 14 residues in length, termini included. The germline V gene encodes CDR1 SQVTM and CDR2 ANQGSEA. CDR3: CSVGRGSTSETQYF.

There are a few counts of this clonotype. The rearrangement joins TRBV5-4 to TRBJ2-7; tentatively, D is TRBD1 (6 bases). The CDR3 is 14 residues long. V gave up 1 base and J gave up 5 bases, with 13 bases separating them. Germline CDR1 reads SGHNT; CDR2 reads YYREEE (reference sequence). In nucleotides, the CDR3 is TGTGCCAGCAGCTTGACAGGGAGCTTGGACGAGCAGTACGTC. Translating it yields CASSLTGSLDEQYV.

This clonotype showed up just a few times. CDR3 nucleotides: TGTGCCAGCAGTGACACAGGGGGTTGGAACGATGAGCAGTTCTTC. This codes for CASSDTGGWNDEQFF. V usage is TRBV6-2 or TRBV6-3 and J usage is TRBJ2-1, with 8 nucleotides matching TRBD1. This CDR3 has 15 residues. Germline CDR1 MNHEY, CDR2 SVGEGT. Losses at the gene ends were 5 bases for V and 8 bases for J; bases not matched to a gene: 11.

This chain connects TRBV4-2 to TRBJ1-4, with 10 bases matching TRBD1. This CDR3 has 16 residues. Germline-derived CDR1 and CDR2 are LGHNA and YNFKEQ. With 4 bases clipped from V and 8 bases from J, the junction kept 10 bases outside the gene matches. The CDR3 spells CASSLASGTGEEKLFF. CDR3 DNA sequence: TGTGCCAGCAGCCTAGCCTCCGGGACAGGGGAGGAAAAACTGTTTTTT.

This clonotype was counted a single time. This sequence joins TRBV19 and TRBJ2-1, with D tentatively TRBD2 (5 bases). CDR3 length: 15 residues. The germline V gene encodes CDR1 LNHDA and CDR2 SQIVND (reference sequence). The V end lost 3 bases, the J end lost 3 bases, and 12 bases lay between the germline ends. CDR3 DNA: TGTGCCAGTAGTATCTCTAGCCCCTACTACAATGAGCAGTTCTTC. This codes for CASSISSPYYNEQFF.

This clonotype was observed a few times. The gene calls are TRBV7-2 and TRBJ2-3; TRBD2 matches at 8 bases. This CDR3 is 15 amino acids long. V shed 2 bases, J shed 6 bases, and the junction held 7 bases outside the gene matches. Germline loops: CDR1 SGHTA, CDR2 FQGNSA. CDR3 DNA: TGTGCCAGCAGCTTATCGGGAGGGCCAGGGGATACGCAGTATTTT. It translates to CASSLSGGPGDTQYF.

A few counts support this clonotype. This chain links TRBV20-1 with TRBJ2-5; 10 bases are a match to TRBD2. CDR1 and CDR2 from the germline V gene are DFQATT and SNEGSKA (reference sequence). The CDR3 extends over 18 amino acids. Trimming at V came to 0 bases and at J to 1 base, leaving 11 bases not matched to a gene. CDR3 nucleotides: TGCAGTGCTAGAGATTGGGGGATAGCGGGAGGACCCCAAGAGACCCAGTACTTC. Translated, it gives CSARDWGIAGGPQETQYF.

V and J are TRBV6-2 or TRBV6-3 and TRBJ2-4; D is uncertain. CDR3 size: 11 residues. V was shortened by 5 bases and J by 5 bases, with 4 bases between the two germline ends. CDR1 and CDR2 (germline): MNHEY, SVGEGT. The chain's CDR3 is CASSPQNIQYF. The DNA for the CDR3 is TGTGCCAGCAGTCCTCAAAACATTCAGTACTTC.

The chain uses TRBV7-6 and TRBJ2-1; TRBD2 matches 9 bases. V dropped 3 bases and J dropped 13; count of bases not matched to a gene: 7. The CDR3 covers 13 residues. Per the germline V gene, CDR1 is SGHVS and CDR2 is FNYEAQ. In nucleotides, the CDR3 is TGTGCCAGCAGCTTTCCTAGCGGGATAAAACAGTTCTTC. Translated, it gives CASSFPSGIKQFF.

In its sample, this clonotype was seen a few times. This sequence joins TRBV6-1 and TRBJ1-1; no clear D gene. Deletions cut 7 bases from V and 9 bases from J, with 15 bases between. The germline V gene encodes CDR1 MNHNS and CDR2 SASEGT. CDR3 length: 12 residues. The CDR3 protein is CASTSLGEKAFF. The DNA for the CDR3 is TGTGCCAGCACCTCCCTGGGAGAGAAAGCTTTCTTT.

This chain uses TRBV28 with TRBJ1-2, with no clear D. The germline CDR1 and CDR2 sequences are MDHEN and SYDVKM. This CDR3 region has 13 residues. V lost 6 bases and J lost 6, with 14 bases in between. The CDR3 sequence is CASSETLDHGYTF. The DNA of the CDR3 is TGTGCCAGCAGCGAGACTCTAGACCATGGCTACACCTTC.